This entry concerns a single T cell receptor beta chain. This record comes from a study of CD8 T cells in Susac syndrome. Germline CDR1 and CDR2: LGHNA and YSLEER. The V gene lost 1 base and the J gene lost 0 bases, with 9 bases spanning the gap. The CDR3 has 15 residues. RNA, at about 0.45 to 1 ug, was reverse transcribed with random hexamers. TCRdb reprocessed the immunoSEQ multiplex PCR reads with MiXCR, giving one entry per CDR3 protein. The data hold about 160,000 distinct CDR3 sequences, with about 96% observed a single time. Material: CD4+ T cells from PBMCs. The chain combines TRBV4-3 with TRBJ1-2; D not resolved. This TCR derives from a human donor with Susac syndrome. The CDR3 reads CASSQGPSANYGYTF. The CDR3 region has the DNA TGCGCCAGCAGCCAAGGCCCCTCTGCTAACTATGGCTACACCTTC.